One and the same sample provided the 32 T cell receptor beta chains below, sequenced in a study of blood T cell repertoires in COVID-19. Here immunoSEQ multiplex PCR was the method, and the copy in TCRdb shows in-frame clones only, minus some. The sample consists of almost 95,000 clones, around 81% of them appearing once. Sequencing was done on a sample of peripheral blood. The source of these receptors is a man aged 60 to 75 with acute or convalescent COVID-19.

The gene calls are TRBV30 and TRBJ1-3; D possibly corresponds to TRBD1 (5 bases). Trimming removed 3 bases at V and 2 bases at J, with 17 bases between. Germline assignment: CDR1 GTSNPN and CDR2 SVGIG (reference sequence). The CDR3 extends over 16 amino acids. The DNA of the CDR3 is TGTGCCTGGAGAGCGATACAGGAAAACCCTGGAAACACCATATATTTT. Its translation is CAWRAIQENPGNTIYF.

The chain joins TRBV5-5 to TRBJ2-1; D might be TRBD1 (7 bases). The V gene lost 4 bases and the J gene lost 9 bases, with 14 bases spanning the gap. CDR1 and CDR2 from the germline V gene are SGHKS and YYEKEE (reference sequence). CDR3 length: 13 amino acids. As DNA, the CDR3 is TGTGCCAGCAGCCTGGCAGGGGGGCGTGAGCAGTTCTTC. Amino acids: CASSLAGGREQFF.

This sequence joins TRBV10-3 and TRBJ1-5; D remains ambiguous. Deletions cut 10 bases from V and 6 bases from J, with 16 bases between. The CDR3 loop spans 13 amino acids. Germline V CDR1 and CDR2: ENHRY, SYGVKD. CDR3 nucleotides: TGTGCCACAAGTACCGAGGAGAGTCAGCCCCAGCATTTT. Protein sequence: CATSTEESQPQHF.

The chain has TRBV30 and TRBJ1-6, with 8 nucleotides matching TRBD1. Unmatched junction bases numbered 5, after V lost 0 bases and J lost 1 base. Per germline, CDR1 GTSNPN and CDR2 SVGIG (reference sequence). The CDR3 length is 17 residues. CDR3 residues: CAWSVTGGGSYNSPLHF. CDR3 nucleotide sequence: TGTGCCTGGAGTGTAACAGGGGGTGGGTCCTATAATTCACCCCTCCACTTT.

This clone was seen only once. CDR3 region: CASSTGLAAYNEQFF. CDR3 sequence (DNA): TGTGCCAGCAGTACCGGACTAGCAGCCTACAATGAGCAGTTCTTC. The chain links TRBV6-2 or TRBV6-3 to TRBJ2-1; 8 bases are a match to TRBD2. V shed 5 bases, J shed 2 bases, and the junction held 5 bases outside the gene matches. The CDR3 totals 15 residues. Germline V gene lookup returns CDR1 MNHEY and CDR2 SVGEGT.

J is TRBJ1-1 and V is TRBV19; no reliable D call. Trimming stripped 6 bases from V and 0 bases from J, with 11 bases between. The CDR3 loop spans 14 amino acids. Germline assignment: CDR1 LNHDA and CDR2 SQIVND (reference sequence). This CDR3 reads CASSPHPLNTEAFF. CDR3 DNA: TGTGCCAGTAGCCCACACCCCTTGAACACTGAAGCTTTCTTT.

V is TRBV5-6 and J is TRBJ1-5, with D possibly being TRBD1 (5 bases). The V gene lost 4 bases and the J gene lost 7 bases, with 9 bases spanning the gap. The CDR3 is 12 amino acids. The V gene's germline CDR1 is SGHDT and CDR2 YYEEEE. The CDR3 region has the DNA TGTGCCAGCAGCACCGGGGGGCAGCCCCAGCATTTT. This encodes CASSTGGQPQHF.

The chain carries TRBV30 and TRBJ1-1; 9 bases are a match to TRBD1. Germline V gene lookup returns CDR1 GTSNPN and CDR2 SVGIG (reference sequence). Trimming took 0 bases from V and 4 from J; bases not matched to a gene: 6. CDR3 length: 15 amino acids. The CDR3 DNA reads as TGTGCCTGGAGTGTATTAGGGACAGGGTCCACTGAAGCTTTCTTT. This translates into CAWSVLGTGSTEAFF.

This clone was found a few times. This sequence joins TRBV4-2 and TRBJ2-7; 7 positions agree with TRBD2. CDR3 length: 15 amino acids. Germline lookup yields CDR1 LGHNA and CDR2 YNFKEQ. J was trimmed by 3 bases and V by 0 bases; bases with no gene match: 5. CDR3 DNA: TGTGCCAGCAGCCAAGAGAATGTAGCGGGCTACGAGCAGTACTTC. Its translation is CASSQENVAGYEQYF.

This clone was picked up one time. The chain recombines TRBV4-1 with TRBJ1-1; perhaps TRBD1 as D (6 bases). Germline CDR1 reads MGHRA; CDR2 reads YSYEKL. CDR3 length: 13 residues. With 3 bases removed from V and 6 bases from J, the gap between germline ends came to 11 bases. The CDR3 is CASSHTKGAEAFF. CDR3 sequence (DNA): TGCGCCAGCAGCCACACTAAGGGGGCTGAAGCTTTCTTT.

The chain carries TRBV5-1 and TRBJ2-7; 8 nucleotides match TRBD1. This CDR3 region has 12 residues. The trim removed 7 bases at V and 5 bases at J, leaving 5 bases unmatched. Looked up from germline, CDR1 is SGHRS and CDR2 is YFSETQ. CDR3: CASSRGRHEQYF. The CDR3 DNA follows: TGCGCCAGCTCCAGGGGGCGCCACGAGCAGTACTTC.

The chain has TRBV7-2 and TRBJ1-1; no clear D gene. CDR3 length: 15 residues. Trimming cost V 2 bases and J 0 bases, with 10 bases left between them. Germline V gene data show CDR1 as SGHTA and CDR2 as FQGNSA. The CDR3: CASSLRQALNTEAFF. Written as DNA, the CDR3 is TGTGCCAGCAGCTTAAGGCAGGCCCTGAACACTGAAGCTTTCTTT.

The chain links TRBV9 to TRBJ2-3; D possibly corresponds to TRBD2 (6 bases). Per germline, CDR1 SGDLS and CDR2 YYNGEE. The CDR3 contains 15 residues. V was clipped by 2 bases and J by 4 bases, with 14 bases between them. CDR3 region: CASSVGGNVADTQYF. The DNA for the CDR3 is TGTGCCAGCAGCGTTGGAGGGAATGTGGCAGATACGCAGTATTTT.

This chain connects TRBV11-1 to TRBJ2-5; 7 bases map to TRBD1. The CDR3 is 13 residues long. Germline-derived CDR1 and CDR2 are SGHAT and FQDESV (reference sequence). The V gene end was trimmed by 1 base and the J gene end by 10 bases; junction bases not matched to a gene: 6. In nucleotides, the CDR3 is TGTGCCAGCAGCTTAGGGTACAGGGGAGACCAGTACTTC. It specifies CASSLGYRGDQYF.

This clone was recorded once. Mismatch with germline at one junction end may stem from a read error. The CDR3 sequence: CAWSVGRPVF. CDR3 nucleotide sequence: TGTGCCTGGAGTGTGGGCAGACCAGTCTTC. The chain couples TRBV30 to TRBJ1-2, with D unresolved. Germline CDR1 and CDR2: GTSNPN and SVGIG (reference sequence). The CDR3 spans 10 residues.

This clone was counted only a few times. DNA for the CDR3: TGTGCCAGCAGTGAAATTGGGACAGGGCCCTCCTACGAGCAGTACTTC. It is translated as CASSEIGTGPSYEQYF. V and J are TRBV6-1 and TRBJ2-7; 9 positions match TRBD1. Germline CDR1 MNHNS, CDR2 SASEGT. With V trimmed by 2 bases and J by 0 bases, 5 bases remained unmatched. CDR3 size: 16 residues.

In this sample, this clone turned up once. J is TRBJ1-2 and V is TRBV6-2 or TRBV6-3, with 7 bases fitting TRBD1. The CDR3 consists of 14 residues. CDR1 is MNHEY, CDR2 SVGEGT, per germline. Unmatched junction bases numbered 5, after V lost 4 bases and J lost 3 bases. The CDR3 region is CASSFSGTDYGYTF. The CDR3 nucleotides read TGTGCCAGCAGTTTTTCCGGGACAGACTATGGCTACACCTTC.

V is TRBV6-1 and J is TRBJ1-2; 7 bases are shared with TRBD1. The CDR3 totals 11 residues. Germline loops: CDR1 MNHNS, CDR2 SASEGT. J was trimmed by 4 bases and V by 8 bases; bases with no gene match: 1. CDR3 sequence reads: CASGDSYGYTF. The CDR3 DNA is TGTGCCAGCGGGGACAGCTATGGCTACACCTTC.

V usage is TRBV12-3 or TRBV12-4 and J usage is TRBJ1-2, with D perhaps TRBD1 (6 bases). CDR3 length: 13 amino acids. V lost 3 bases and J lost 4, with 9 bases in between. CDR3 in amino acids: CASSLNRVYGYTF. The DNA for the CDR3 is TGTGCCAGCAGTTTGAACAGGGTCTATGGCTACACCTTC.

The gene calls are TRBV25-1 and TRBJ2-1; the D gene is possibly TRBD2 (5 bases). This CDR3 has 13 amino acids. The germline CDR1 and CDR2 sequences are MGHDK and SYGVNS. V lost 5 bases to trimming and J lost 4 bases, with 9 bases between them. As DNA, the CDR3 is TGTGCCAGCAGTCATCGGGGATACAATGAGCAGTTCTTC. This translates into CASSHRGYNEQFF.

V and J are TRBV12-3 or TRBV12-4 and TRBJ1-6; D is ambiguous. Between the trimmed V and J ends, which lost 5 bases and 7 bases, there was a span of 9 bases. CDR3 length: 13 residues. In nucleotides, the CDR3 is TGTGCCAGCAGTCGACGGGAGAATTCACCCCTCCACTTT. It translates to CASSRRENSPLHF.

The chain links TRBV27 to TRBJ2-2; perhaps TRBD2 as D (6 bases). Germline loops: CDR1 MNHEY, CDR2 SMNVEV (reference sequence). CDR3 length equals 12 residues. Trimming removed 5 bases from V and 7 bases from J, with 8 bases in between. CDR3 residues: CASSPGDGELFF. DNA of the CDR3: TGTGCCAGCAGTCCGGGGGACGGGGAGCTGTTTTTT.

This clone was seen more than once but under ten times. The chain joins TRBV25-1 to TRBJ1-6; D is undetermined. The CDR3 has 12 residues. Trimming took 8 bases from V and 7 from J, leaving 9 bases between them. Per the germline V gene, CDR1 is MGHDK and CDR2 is SYGVNS. CDR3 nucleotides: TGTGCCAGCCAAACTTCGAATTCACCCCTCCACTTT. Encoded protein: CASQTSNSPLHF.

J is TRBJ1-1 and V is TRBV4-1; D perhaps matches TRBD1 (5 bases). Looked up from germline, CDR1 is MGHRA and CDR2 is YSYEKL. Trimming cost V 3 bases and J 4 bases, with 12 bases left between them. This CDR3 contains 14 residues. This CDR3 reads CASSQGHWGTEAFF. CDR3 nucleotides: TGCGCCAGCAGCCAGGGGCACTGGGGCACTGAAGCTTTCTTT.

The chain couples TRBV29-1 to TRBJ1-4, with TRBD1 matching 7 bases. With V trimmed by 3 bases and J by 7 bases, 8 bases remained unmatched. The germline V gene has CDR1 SQVTM and CDR2 ANQGSEA. The CDR3 is 14 amino acids. The CDR3 sequence: CSVDQGDEGEKLFF. The CDR3, as DNA: TGCAGCGTTGATCAGGGGGATGAGGGTGAAAAACTGTTTTTT. The full variable domain, its missing parts supplied by reference TRBV29-1 and TRBJ1-4, is SAVISQKPSRDICQRGTSLTIQCQVDSQVTMMFWYRQQPGQSLTLIATANQGSEATYESGFVIDKFPISRPNLTFSTLTVSNMSPEDSSIYLCSVDQGDEGEKLFFGSGTQLSVL.

The rearrangement uses TRBV11-3 and TRBJ1-4, with 7 bases fitting TRBD1. CDR1 and CDR2 from the germline V gene are SGHNT and YENEEA. The CDR3 sequence is 13 residues long. Trimming cost V 10 bases and J 6 bases; bases outside gene matches: 8. CDR3 nucleotides: TGTGCCAACAAAACAGGGGTTGATGAAAAACTGTTTTTT. Translated, it gives CANKTGVDEKLFF.

This clone was picked up one time. The rearrangement joins TRBV18 to TRBJ2-3; D may be TRBD2 (5 bases). CDR1 and CDR2 from the germline V gene are KGHSH and LQKENI. The CDR3 spans 16 residues. Trimming stripped 4 bases from V and 0 bases from J, with 14 bases between. Written as DNA, the CDR3 is TGTGCCAGCTCACTAGACCAGGACTTTAGCACAGATACGCAGTATTTT. It is translated as CASSLDQDFSTDTQYF.

This sequence joins TRBV6-5 and TRBJ1-2, with a tentative D call TRBD1 (6 bases). Germline values: CDR1 MNHEY, CDR2 SVGAGI. The V end was cut by 2 bases, the J end by 8 bases, with 21 bases between. This CDR3 has 16 amino acids. CDR3 loop: CASSYDKGGGARGYTF. CDR3 bases: TGTGCCAGCAGTTACGATAAGGGGGGGGGCGCTAGAGGCTACACCTTC.

The gene calls are TRBV27 and TRBJ2-1, with 8 bases fitting TRBD1. The CDR3 loop spans 16 amino acids. The trim removed 5 bases at V and 6 bases at J, leaving 12 bases unmatched. Germline V gene lookup returns CDR1 MNHEY and CDR2 SMNVEV (reference sequence). The DNA for the CDR3 is TGTGCCAGCAGTCCGAAGACAGGGGATATCGTCAATGAGCAGTTCTTC. Translation gives CASSPKTGDIVNEQFF.

The V gene is TRBV7-3, the J gene TRBJ1-2; a possible D gene is TRBD1 (5 bases). The CDR3 covers 14 residues. Germline CDR1 reads SGHTA; CDR2 reads FQGTGA. Trimming pared 2 bases from V and 8 bases from J, leaving 15 bases between. The CDR3 is CASSLLRQGRGYTF. CDR3 sequence (DNA): TGTGCCAGCAGCTTACTAAGGCAGGGAAGAGGCTACACCTTC.

The chain joins TRBV7-9 to TRBJ1-5; 11 bases align to TRBD1. This CDR3 comprises 16 residues. Germline V lookup: CDR1 SEHNR, CDR2 FQNEAQ (reference sequence). The junction had 7 bases not matched to a gene; V was cut back by 5 bases and J by 4 bases. The CDR3 reads CASSPSGDRGNQPQHF. The DNA of the CDR3 is TGTGCCAGCAGCCCAAGCGGGGACAGGGGGAATCAGCCCCAGCATTTT.

This clone turned up a few times. The rearrangement uses TRBV5-5 and TRBJ1-2, with TRBD1 matching 7 bases. CDR1 and CDR2 (germline): SGHKS, YYEKEE (reference sequence). The CDR3 sequence is 15 residues long. Trimming at V came to 0 bases and at J to 4 bases, leaving 6 bases not matched to a gene. CDR3 loop: CASSLAPDRAYGYTF. The DNA for the CDR3 is TGTGCCAGCAGCTTGGCGCCAGACAGGGCCTATGGCTACACCTTC.